Listed below are T cell receptor beta chains from one sample, sequenced in a study of T-cell memory formation after mild COVID-19. TCRdb ran MiXCR on the 5' RACE reads and lists one entry per CDR3 protein. The table includes 500,000 to 650,000 distinct CDR3 sequences, roughly a fifth detected once. Sequenced: PBMCs or a T cell subset sorted from them (not recorded which). These receptors were obtained from an adult woman who had mild COVID-19 (a few samples of this study predate the infection). Cell type and time point are not known. Both conserved end residues are part of each CDR3. D genes are given only for firm matches. The size of a clone is reported for some rows only, either as once, few or many, or as a class for expanded clones.

clone_size: -
j_call: TRBJ2-1
v_call: TRBV19
d_call: -
cdr3_aa: CASSIPGRSSYNEQFF
cdr3_nt: TGTGCCAGTAGTATACCTGGACGCAGCTCCTACAATGAGCAGTTCTTC

clone_size: few
j_call: TRBJ1-1
v_call: TRBV5-1
d_call: -
cdr3_aa: CASSFGDNTEAFF
cdr3_nt: TGCGCCAGCAGCTTCGGGGATAACACTGAAGCTTTCTTT

clone_size: few
j_call: TRBJ1-2
v_call: TRBV7-3
d_call: -
cdr3_aa: CASSRDGTYGYTF
cdr3_nt: TGTGCCAGCAGCCGGGACGGCACCTATGGCTACACCTTC

clone_size: -
j_call: TRBJ2-1
v_call: TRBV5-1
d_call: -
cdr3_aa: CASSLEGGRNEQFF
cdr3_nt: TGCGCCAGCAGCTTGGAGGGGGGTCGGAATGAGCAGTTCTTC

clone_size: -
j_call: TRBJ2-2
v_call: TRBV9
d_call: -
cdr3_aa: CASSASGGGITGELFF
cdr3_nt: TGTGCCAGCAGCGCCTCAGGGGGGGGTATCACCGGGGAGCTGTTTTTT

clone_size: -
j_call: TRBJ1-2
v_call: TRBV20-1
d_call: TRBD1
cdr3_aa: CSAGDSSHPNYGYTF
cdr3_nt: TGCAGTGCCGGGGACAGCTCCCATCCAAACTATGGCTACACCTTC

clone_size: few
j_call: TRBJ2-2
v_call: TRBV24-1
d_call: -
cdr3_aa: CATSDPHYTGELFF
cdr3_nt: TGTGCCACCAGTGATCCCCACTACACCGGGGAGCTGTTTTTT

clone_size: few
j_call: TRBJ2-1
v_call: TRBV9
d_call: TRBD1
cdr3_aa: CASSVEGAYNEQFF
cdr3_nt: TGTGCCAGCAGCGTAGAGGGGGCTTACAATGAGCAGTTCTTC

clone_size: few
j_call: TRBJ2-3
v_call: TRBV7-2
d_call: TRBD2
cdr3_aa: CASSPRTSGRTTDTQYF
cdr3_nt: TGTGCCAGCAGCCCCCGGACTAGCGGGAGGACCACAGATACGCAGTATTTT

clone_size: few
j_call: TRBJ1-6
v_call: TRBV5-1
d_call: TRBD1
cdr3_aa: CASSLADRGFNSPLHF
cdr3_nt: TGCGCCAGCAGCTTGGCCGACAGGGGCTTCAATTCACCCCTCCACTTT

clone_size: few
j_call: TRBJ1-1
v_call: TRBV9
d_call: -
cdr3_aa: CASSGGGDTEAFF
cdr3_nt: TGTGCCAGCAGCGGAGGGGGTGACACTGAAGCTTTCTTT

clone_size: few
j_call: TRBJ2-7
v_call: TRBV4-3
d_call: TRBD2
cdr3_aa: CASSPGLAEPYEQYF
cdr3_nt: TGCGCCAGCAGCCCCGGACTAGCGGAACCCTACGAGCAGTACTTC

clone_size: -
j_call: TRBJ2-1
v_call: TRBV12-5
d_call: TRBD1
cdr3_aa: CASGLVRGTGDLYNEQFF
cdr3_nt: TGTGCTAGTGGTTTGGTACGGGGGACAGGGGATCTATACAATGAGCAGTTCTTC

clone_size: -
j_call: TRBJ1-1
v_call: TRBV24-1
d_call: -
cdr3_aa: CATSLGSHTEAFF
cdr3_nt: TGTGCCACCAGTCTGGGTTCTCATACTGAAGCTTTCTTT

clone_size: -
j_call: TRBJ1-2
v_call: TRBV7-2
d_call: -
cdr3_aa: CASSSTTASNYGYTF
cdr3_nt: TGTGCCAGCAGCTCGACAACTGCCTCTAACTATGGCTACACCTTC

clone_size: -
j_call: TRBJ2-7
v_call: TRBV7-9
d_call: -
cdr3_aa: CASSLAVPGEYEQYF
cdr3_nt: TGTGCCAGCAGCTTAGCAGTGCCAGGGGAGTACGAGCAGTACTTC

clone_size: many
j_call: TRBJ2-2
v_call: TRBV7-2
d_call: -
cdr3_aa: CASSLVYGGVNTGELFF
cdr3_nt: TGTGCCAGCAGCTTAGTCTACGGCGGAGTGAACACCGGGGAGCTGTTTTTT

clone_size: few
j_call: TRBJ2-1
v_call: TRBV5-1
d_call: -
cdr3_aa: CASSLGQKLNEQFF
cdr3_nt: TGCGCCAGCAGCTTGGGACAGAAGCTAAATGAGCAGTTCTTC

clone_size: -
j_call: TRBJ1-1
v_call: TRBV24-1
d_call: TRBD1
cdr3_aa: CATSQGARTEAFF
cdr3_nt: TGTGCCACCAGTCAGGGGGCTCGGACTGAAGCTTTCTTT

clone_size: -
j_call: TRBJ2-7
v_call: TRBV6-6
d_call: -
cdr3_aa: CASSYGGETYSYEQYF
cdr3_nt: TGTGCCAGCAGTTACGGGGGTGAGACGTACTCCTACGAGCAGTACTTC

clone_size: few
j_call: TRBJ2-7
v_call: TRBV25-1
d_call: -
cdr3_aa: CASSDQGRLNYEQYF
cdr3_nt: TGTGCCAGCAGTGATCAGGGCAGGCTGAACTACGAGCAGTACTTC

clone_size: -
j_call: TRBJ2-7
v_call: TRBV6-5
d_call: -
cdr3_aa: CASCTLGSSGYEQYF
cdr3_nt: TGTGCCAGCTGTACTTTAGGGAGTAGCGGCTACGAGCAGTACTTC

clone_size: -
j_call: TRBJ2-5
v_call: TRBV4-1
d_call: -
cdr3_aa: CASSPGTSKETQYF
cdr3_nt: TGCGCCAGCAGCCCCGGAACCAGTAAGGAGACCCAGTACTTC

clone_size: few
j_call: TRBJ2-1
v_call: TRBV25-1
d_call: TRBD2
cdr3_aa: CASKLAGGNEQFF
cdr3_nt: TGTGCCAGCAAGCTAGCGGGGGGCAATGAGCAGTTCTTC

clone_size: many
j_call: TRBJ2-7
v_call: TRBV6-5
d_call: -
cdr3_aa: CASRKGQSGSYEQYF
cdr3_nt: TGTGCCAGCAGGAAGGGGCAGAGTGGCTCCTACGAGCAGTACTTC

clone_size: few
j_call: TRBJ2-3
v_call: TRBV5-1
d_call: TRBD1
cdr3_aa: CASSPDRVREDTQYF
cdr3_nt: TGCGCCAGCAGCCCGGACAGGGTCCGGGAAGATACGCAGTATTTT

clone_size: -
j_call: TRBJ2-7
v_call: TRBV11-3
d_call: TRBD2
cdr3_aa: CASSLWREINYEQYF
cdr3_nt: TGTGCCAGCAGCTTATGGCGGGAGATCAACTACGAGCAGTACTTC

clone_size: few
j_call: TRBJ2-3
v_call: TRBV5-5
d_call: TRBD2
cdr3_aa: CASSLVGLAGITDTQYF
cdr3_nt: TGTGCCAGCAGCTTGGTCGGGCTAGCGGGGATCACAGATACGCAGTATTTT

clone_size: few
j_call: TRBJ1-2
v_call: TRBV12-3/TRBV12-4
d_call: TRBD1
cdr3_aa: CASSDLKGQAFDGYTF
cdr3_nt: TGTGCCAGCAGTGACCTTAAGGGACAGGCCTTCGATGGCTACACCTTC

clone_size: -
j_call: TRBJ1-2
v_call: TRBV7-4
d_call: TRBD1
cdr3_aa: CASATSRTGVNDNYGYTF
cdr3_nt: TGTGCCAGCGCCACATCTCGGACAGGGGTGAACGATAACTATGGCTACACCTTC

clone_size: many
j_call: TRBJ2-7
v_call: TRBV7-2
d_call: -
cdr3_aa: CASSLGGFSPYEQYF
cdr3_nt: TGTGCCAGCAGCTTAGGAGGGTTCTCTCCCTACGAGCAGTACTTC

clone_size: -
j_call: TRBJ1-2
v_call: TRBV28
d_call: -
cdr3_aa: CATLLRQPGGYGYTF
cdr3_nt: TGTGCCACCCTACTCCGCCAGCCGGGCGGCTATGGCTACACCTTC

clone_size: -
j_call: TRBJ1-2
v_call: TRBV7-9
d_call: -
cdr3_aa: CASSHSGRDGYTF
cdr3_nt: TGTGCCAGCAGCCATTCGGGGAGGGATGGCTACACCTTC

clone_size: few
j_call: TRBJ2-7
v_call: TRBV7-9
d_call: -
cdr3_aa: CASSGNQAGKLSLEQYF
cdr3_nt: TGTGCCAGCAGCGGTAACCAAGCCGGGAAGCTCTCTCTCGAGCAGTACTTC

clone_size: -
j_call: TRBJ2-1
v_call: TRBV19
d_call: -
cdr3_aa: CASSMPPRGGPYNEQFF
cdr3_nt: TGTGCCAGTAGTATGCCCCCTAGGGGCGGGCCCTACAATGAGCAGTTCTTC